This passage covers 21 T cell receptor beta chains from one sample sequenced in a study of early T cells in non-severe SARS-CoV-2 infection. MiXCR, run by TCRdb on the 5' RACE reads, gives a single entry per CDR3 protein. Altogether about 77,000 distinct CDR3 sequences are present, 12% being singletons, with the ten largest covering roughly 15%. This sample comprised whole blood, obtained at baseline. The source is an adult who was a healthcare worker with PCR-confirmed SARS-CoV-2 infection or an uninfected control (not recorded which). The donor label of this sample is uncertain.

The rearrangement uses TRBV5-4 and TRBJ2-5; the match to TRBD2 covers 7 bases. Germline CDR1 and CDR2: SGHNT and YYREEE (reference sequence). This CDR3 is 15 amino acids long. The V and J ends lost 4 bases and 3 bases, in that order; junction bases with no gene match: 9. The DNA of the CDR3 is TGTGCCAGCAGCAGACCAACTAGCGTAGAAGAGACCCAGTACTTC. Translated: CASSRPTSVEETQYF.

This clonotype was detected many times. The CDR3 bases are TGTGCCAGCAGCTTAAGCGGCGACCTCTACAATGAGCAGTTCTTC. This sequence encodes CASSLSGDLYNEQFF. This chain links TRBV7-2 with TRBJ2-1; tentatively, D is TRBD2 (5 bases). The CDR3 runs to 15 residues. CDR1 is SGHTA and CDR2 is FQGNSA in the germline V gene. V was clipped by 2 bases and J by 3 bases, with 11 bases between them. Supplemented by reference TRBV7-2 and TRBJ2-1, the full variable domain reads GAGVSQSPSNKVTEKGKDVELRCDPISGHTALYWYRQSLGQGLEFLIYFQGNSAPDKSGLPSDRFSAERTGGSVSTLTIQRTQQEDSAVYLCASSLSGDLYNEQFFGPGTRLTVL.

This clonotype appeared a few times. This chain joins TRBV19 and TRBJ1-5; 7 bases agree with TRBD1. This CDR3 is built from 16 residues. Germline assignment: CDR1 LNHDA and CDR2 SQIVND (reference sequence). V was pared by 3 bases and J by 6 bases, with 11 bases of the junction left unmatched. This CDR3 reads CASSMRRQGIGQPQHF. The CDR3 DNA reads TGTGCCAGTAGTATGAGAAGACAGGGAATAGGTCAGCCCCAGCATTTT.

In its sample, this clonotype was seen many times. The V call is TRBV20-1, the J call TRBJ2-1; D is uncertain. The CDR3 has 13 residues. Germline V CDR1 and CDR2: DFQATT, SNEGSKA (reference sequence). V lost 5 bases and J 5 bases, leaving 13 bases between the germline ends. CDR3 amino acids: CSAEGVPHNEQFF. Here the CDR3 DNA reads TGCAGTGCTGAAGGCGTGCCTCACAATGAGCAGTTCTTC.

This chain's CDR3 is CANPPPGQTYNEQFF. DNA for the CDR3: TGTGCCAATCCCCCCCCGGGACAGACCTACAATGAGCAGTTCTTC. The gene calls are TRBV27 and TRBJ2-1, with TRBD1 matching 7 bases. Germline CDR1 reads MNHEY; CDR2 reads SMNVEV (reference sequence). Germline trimming cut 10 bases from V and 2 bases from J; bases unmatched to any gene: 11. The CDR3 consists of 15 residues.

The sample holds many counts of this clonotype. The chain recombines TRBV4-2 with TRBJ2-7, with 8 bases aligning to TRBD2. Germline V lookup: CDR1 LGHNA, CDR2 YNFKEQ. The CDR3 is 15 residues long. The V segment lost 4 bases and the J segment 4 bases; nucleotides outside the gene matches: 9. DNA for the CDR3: TGTGCCAGCAGCCTGACCGGGACTAGTGGGTACGAGCAGTACTTC. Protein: CASSLTGTSGYEQYF.

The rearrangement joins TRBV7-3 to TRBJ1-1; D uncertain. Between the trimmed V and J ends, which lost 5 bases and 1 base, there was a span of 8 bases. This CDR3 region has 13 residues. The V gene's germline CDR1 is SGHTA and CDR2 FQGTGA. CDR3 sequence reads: CASSDTGNTEAFF. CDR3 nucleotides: TGTGCCAGCAGCGACACGGGGAACACTGAAGCTTTCTTT.

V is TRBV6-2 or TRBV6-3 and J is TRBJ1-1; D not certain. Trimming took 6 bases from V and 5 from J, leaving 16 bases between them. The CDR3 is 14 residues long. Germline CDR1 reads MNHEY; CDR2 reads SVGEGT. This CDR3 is CASRRGQRKTEAFF. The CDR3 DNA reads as TGTGCCAGCAGAAGAGGCCAAAGGAAAACTGAAGCTTTCTTT.

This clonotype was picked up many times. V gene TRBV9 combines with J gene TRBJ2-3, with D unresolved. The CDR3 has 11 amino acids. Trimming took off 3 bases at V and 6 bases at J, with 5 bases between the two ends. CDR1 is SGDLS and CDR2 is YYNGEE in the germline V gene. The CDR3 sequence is CASSARDTQYF. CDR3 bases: TGTGCCAGCAGCGCCAGGGATACGCAGTATTTT. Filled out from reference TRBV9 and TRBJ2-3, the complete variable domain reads DSGVTQTPKHLITATGQRVTLRCSPRSGDLSVYWYQQSLDQGLQFLIQYYNGEERAKGNILERFSAQQFPDLHSELNLSSLELGDSALYFCASSARDTQYFGPGTRLTVL.

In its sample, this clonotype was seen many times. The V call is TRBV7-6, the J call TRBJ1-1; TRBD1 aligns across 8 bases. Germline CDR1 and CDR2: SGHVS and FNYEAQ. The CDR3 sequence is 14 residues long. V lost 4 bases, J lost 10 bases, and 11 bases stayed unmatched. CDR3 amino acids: CASSSSKHRGTAFF. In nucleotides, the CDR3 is TGTGCCAGCAGCTCGAGTAAGCACAGGGGGACAGCTTTCTTT.

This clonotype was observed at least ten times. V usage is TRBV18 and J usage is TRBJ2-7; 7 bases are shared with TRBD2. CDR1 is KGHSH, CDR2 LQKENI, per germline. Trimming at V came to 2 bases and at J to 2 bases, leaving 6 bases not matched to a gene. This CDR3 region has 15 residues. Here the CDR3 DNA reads TGTGCCAGCTCACCATCCCCGGGAGGCCCCTACGAGCAGTACTTC. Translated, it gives CASSPSPGGPYEQYF.

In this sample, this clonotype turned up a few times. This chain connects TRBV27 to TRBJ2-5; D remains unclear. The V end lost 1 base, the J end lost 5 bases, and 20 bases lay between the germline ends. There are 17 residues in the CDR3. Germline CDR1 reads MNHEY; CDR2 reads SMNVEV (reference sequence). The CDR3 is CASSLFPARGVFETQYF. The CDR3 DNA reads TGTGCCAGCAGTTTATTCCCGGCTCGTGGGGTTTTTGAGACCCAGTACTTC.

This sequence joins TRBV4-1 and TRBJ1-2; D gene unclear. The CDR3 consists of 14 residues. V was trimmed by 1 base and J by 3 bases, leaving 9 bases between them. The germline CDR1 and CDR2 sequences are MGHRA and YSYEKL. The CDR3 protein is CASSQGVVDYGYTF. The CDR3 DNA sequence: TGCGCCAGCAGCCAAGGCGTGGTTGACTATGGCTACACCTTC.

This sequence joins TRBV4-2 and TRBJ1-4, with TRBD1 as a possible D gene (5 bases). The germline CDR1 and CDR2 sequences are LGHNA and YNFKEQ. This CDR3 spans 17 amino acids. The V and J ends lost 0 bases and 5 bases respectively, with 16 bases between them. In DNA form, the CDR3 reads TGTGCCAGCAGCCAAGAAGGAGGGGCGACGGTGAATGAAAAACTGTTTTTT. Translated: CASSQEGGATVNEKLFF.

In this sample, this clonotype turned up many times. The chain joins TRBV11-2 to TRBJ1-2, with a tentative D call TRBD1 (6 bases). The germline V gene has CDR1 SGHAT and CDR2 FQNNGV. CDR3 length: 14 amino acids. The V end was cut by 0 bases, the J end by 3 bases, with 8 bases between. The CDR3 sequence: CASSLDRGDYGYTF. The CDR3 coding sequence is TGTGCCAGCAGCTTAGACAGGGGCGACTATGGCTACACCTTC.

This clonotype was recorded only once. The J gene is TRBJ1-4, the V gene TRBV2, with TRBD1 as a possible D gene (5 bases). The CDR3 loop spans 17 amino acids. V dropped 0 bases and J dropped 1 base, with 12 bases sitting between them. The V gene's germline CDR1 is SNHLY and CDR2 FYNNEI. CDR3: CASSEAGGARTNEKLFF. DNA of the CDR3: TGTGCCAGCAGTGAAGCGGGAGGGGCGCGAACTAATGAAAAACTGTTTTTT.

The CDR3 coding sequence is TGTGCCAGCGGGAGCACGGGAAGCAGGGGTGATGGCTACACCTTC. Translation gives CASGSTGSRGDGYTF. This chain uses TRBV12-3 or TRBV12-4 with TRBJ1-2; TRBD1 is a possible D gene (6 bases). V lost 8 bases, J lost 6 bases, and 22 bases lay in between. The CDR3 consists of 15 residues.

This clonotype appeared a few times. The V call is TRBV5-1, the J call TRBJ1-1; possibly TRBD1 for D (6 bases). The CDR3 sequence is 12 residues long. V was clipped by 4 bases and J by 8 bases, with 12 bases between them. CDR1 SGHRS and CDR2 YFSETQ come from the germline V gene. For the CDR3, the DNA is TGCGCCAGCAGCCCTCGGACAGACGAAGCTTTCTTT. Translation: CASSPRTDEAFF. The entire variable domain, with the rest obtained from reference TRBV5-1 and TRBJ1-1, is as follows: KAGVTQTPRYLIKTRGQQVTLSCSPISGHRSVSWYQQTPGQGLQFLFEYFSETQRNKGNFPGRFSGRQFSNSRSEMNVSTLELGDSALYLCASSPRTDEAFFGQGTRLTVV.

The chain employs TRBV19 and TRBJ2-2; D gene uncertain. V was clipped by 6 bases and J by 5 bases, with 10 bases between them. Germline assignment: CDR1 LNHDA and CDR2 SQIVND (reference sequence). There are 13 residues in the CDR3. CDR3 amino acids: CASRTLGTGELFF. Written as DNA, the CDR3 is TGTGCCAGTAGGACCCTTGGAACCGGGGAGCTGTTTTTT.

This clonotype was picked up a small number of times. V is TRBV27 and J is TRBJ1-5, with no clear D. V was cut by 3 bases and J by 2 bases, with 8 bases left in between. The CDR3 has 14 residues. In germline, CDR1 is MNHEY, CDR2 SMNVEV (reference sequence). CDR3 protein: CASSFSGGNQPQHF. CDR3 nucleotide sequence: TGTGCCAGCAGTTTCTCTGGGGGCAATCAGCCCCAGCATTTT.

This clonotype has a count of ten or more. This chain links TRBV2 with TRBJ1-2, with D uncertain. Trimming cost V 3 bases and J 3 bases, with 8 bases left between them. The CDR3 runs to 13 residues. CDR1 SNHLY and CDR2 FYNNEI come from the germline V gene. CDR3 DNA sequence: TGTGCCAGCAGTGACTCTAGGTACTATGGCTACACCTTC. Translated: CASSDSRYYGYTF.